A single sample is the source of the 26 T cell receptor beta chains below, sequenced in a study of technical replicates of blood from a few donors. Some clones are missing from TCRdb's copy, which holds only in-frame ones; the method was immunoSEQ multiplex PCR. The table includes just under 85,000 clones, more than 80% detected once. The sample taken for sequencing was T cells isolated from PBMCs. The origin of the receptors is a human donor in good health.

This chain joins TRBV30 and TRBJ1-2; 10 nucleotides align to TRBD1. Germline V gene data show CDR1 as GTSNPN and CDR2 as SVGIG (reference sequence). Trimming cost V 5 bases and J 4 bases; bases outside gene matches: 4. The CDR3 spans 13 residues. CDR3 coding DNA: TGTGCCTGGGGACAGGGGGTCATCTATGGCTACACCTTC. It translates to CAWGQGVIYGYTF.

V usage is TRBV7-9 and J usage is TRBJ2-1; D perhaps matches TRBD2 (7 bases). V was clipped by 0 bases and J by 8 bases, with 11 bases between them. The CDR3 loop spans 14 amino acids. Per germline, CDR1 SEHNR and CDR2 FQNEAQ (reference sequence). CDR3 region: CASSLAGGPDEQFF. The CDR3 DNA sequence: TGTGCCAGCAGCTTAGCGGGGGGGCCGGATGAGCAGTTCTTC.

CDR3 coding DNA: TGTGCCAGCAGCTTAGAAACAGAAGGGCAGTTCTTC. Translated, it gives CASSLETEGQFF. This chain connects TRBV7-8 to TRBJ2-1; D uncertain. The ends were cut back, 1 base at V and 12 bases at J, with 10 bases in the middle. CDR1 is SGHVS and CDR2 is FQNEAQ in the germline V gene. The CDR3 consists of 12 residues. Full variable domain (missing parts from reference TRBV7-8 and TRBJ2-1): GAGVSQSPRYKVAKRGQDVALRCDPISGHVSLFWYQQALGQGPEFLTYFQNEAQLDKSGLPSDRFFAERPEGSVSTLKIQRTQQEDSAVYLCASSLETEGQFFGPGTRLTVL.

The chain is built from TRBV5-1 and TRBJ2-2; D unresolved. The CDR3 totals 15 residues. Per germline, CDR1 SGHRS and CDR2 YFSETQ. The germline V and J ends were trimmed by 0 bases and 3 bases, with 9 bases remaining between them. CDR3 DNA: TGCGCCAGCAGCTTGGGCTATTTAGACACCGGGGAGCTGTTTTTT. Its translation: CASSLGYLDTGELFF.

This chain links TRBV5-1 with TRBJ2-1; maybe TRBD1 (5 bases). The CDR3 spans 16 residues. V was clipped by 5 bases and J by 1 base, with 16 bases between them. Germline values: CDR1 SGHRS, CDR2 YFSETQ. CDR3 DNA sequence: TGCGCCAGCAGGAGTGGGGCGGCAGCTTCCTACAATGAGCAGTTCTTC. Translated, it gives CASRSGAAASYNEQFF.

V is TRBV6-1 and J is TRBJ1-5, with TRBD1 identical over 7 bases. The V segment lost 3 bases and the J segment 5 bases; nucleotides outside the gene matches: 10. The V gene's germline CDR1 is MNHNS and CDR2 SASEGT. The CDR3 has 16 amino acids. CDR3 residues: CASSDRGHQGDQPQHF. The CDR3 DNA sequence: TGTGCCAGCAGTGATAGGGGGCACCAAGGAGATCAGCCCCAGCATTTT.

The rearrangement links TRBV5-1 to TRBJ1-2, with 9 bases matching TRBD1. Trimming took 4 bases from V and 4 from J; bases not matched to a gene: 11. Germline CDR1 reads SGHRS; CDR2 reads YFSETQ. The CDR3 totals 16 residues. The DNA of the CDR3 is TGCGCCAGCAGCCAAAAGGCCGGGGGACAGGGCTATGGCTACACCTTC. This codes for CASSQKAGGQGYGYTF.

The chain employs TRBV5-4 and TRBJ2-2; 7 nucleotides align to TRBD2. The V and J ends lost 0 bases and 5 bases, in that order; junction bases with no gene match: 7. The CDR3 totals 16 residues. Germline CDR1 is SGHNT and CDR2 is YYREEE (reference sequence). The CDR3 bases are TGTGCCAGCAGCTTGGCGGGAGGAGGGAAAACCGGGGAGCTGTTTTTT. This encodes CASSLAGGGKTGELFF.

This rearrangement joins TRBV18 to TRBJ1-5, with D possibly matching TRBD1 (5 bases). The CDR3 runs to 16 residues. Germline values: CDR1 KGHSH, CDR2 LQKENI. The V gene lost 6 bases and the J gene lost 0 bases, with 15 bases spanning the gap. In DNA, the CDR3 is TGTGCCAGCTCGCCAGACAGCAAAAATAGCAATCAGCCCCAGCATTTT. Amino acid sequence: CASSPDSKNSNQPQHF. The whole variable domain, remainder taken from reference TRBV18 and TRBJ1-5, is NAGVMQNPRHLVRRRGQEARLRCSPMKGHSHVYWYRQLPEEGLKFMVYLQKENIIDESGMPKERFSAEFPKEGPSILRIQQVVRGDSAAYFCASSPDSKNSNQPQHFGDGTRLSIL.

The chain uses TRBV6-5 and TRBJ1-5; the match to TRBD1 covers 7 bases. The CDR3 contains 15 residues. With V trimmed by 6 bases and J by 0 bases, 5 bases remained unmatched. Germline assignment: CDR1 MNHEY and CDR2 SVGAGI. The CDR3 protein is CASRLDRDSNQPQHF. In nucleotides, the CDR3 is TGTGCCAGCAGATTAGACAGGGATAGCAATCAGCCCCAGCATTTT.

This sequence joins TRBV5-1 and TRBJ1-4; 10 bases map to TRBD1. The V and J ends lost 4 bases and 6 bases, in that order; junction bases with no gene match: 9. Germline V gives CDR1 SGHRS, CDR2 YFSETQ. The CDR3 covers 16 residues. The CDR3 protein is CASSNQGTGVYEKLFF. The CDR3 DNA reads as TGCGCCAGCAGCAACCAGGGGACAGGGGTTTATGAAAAACTGTTTTTT.

V gene TRBV28 combines with J gene TRBJ1-2, with a weak D call TRBD1 (6 bases). This CDR3 contains 14 residues. The V end was cut by 1 base, the J end by 3 bases, with 9 bases between. The germline CDR1 and CDR2 sequences are MDHEN and SYDVKM. The CDR3 DNA reads as TGTGCCAGCAGTTTATACGAGGGGGACTATGGCTACACCTTC. Protein: CASSLYEGDYGYTF.

V gene TRBV11-2 combines with J gene TRBJ2-2, with a possible D match to TRBD2 (6 bases). Germline assignment: CDR1 SGHAT and CDR2 FQNNGV. V was clipped by 4 bases and J by 0 bases, with 12 bases between them. This CDR3 contains 16 residues. The CDR3 coding sequence is TGTGCCAGCAGCTCTCTGTCGGGAGCGAACACCGGGGAGCTGTTTTTT. Amino acids: CASSSLSGANTGELFF.

The V gene is TRBV5-5, the J gene TRBJ1-1; D might be TRBD1 (5 bases). V was cut by 1 base and J by 1 base, with 11 bases left in between. This CDR3 contains 15 residues. Germline V gene data show CDR1 as SGHKS and CDR2 as YYEKEE (reference sequence). Here the CDR3 reads CASSLFGHRNTEAFF. DNA for the CDR3: TGTGCCAGCAGCTTGTTCGGACACCGGAACACTGAAGCTTTCTTT.

This chain joins TRBV30 and TRBJ1-6; weak D call: TRBD1 (5 bases). Looked up from germline, CDR1 is GTSNPN and CDR2 is SVGIG (reference sequence). Trimming left V 7 bases short and J 5 bases short, with 24 bases between. The CDR3 length is 17 residues. CDR3 coding DNA: TGTGCCTTACGAACCAGAAGGACATCAACAGATAATTCACCCCTCCACTTT. As protein: CALRTRRTSTDNSPLHF.

V is TRBV27 and J is TRBJ1-1, with a weak D call TRBD1 (5 bases). Trimming cost V 4 bases and J 0 bases, with 15 bases left between them. CDR3 length equals 16 residues. Germline V gives CDR1 MNHEY, CDR2 SMNVEV (reference sequence). The CDR3 DNA reads as TGTGCCAGCAGTTCTATGTCCCAGGGATTGAACACTGAAGCTTTCTTT. Translated: CASSSMSQGLNTEAFF.

The CDR3 DNA reads TGTGCCAGCAGCTTAGAACCGGGAGCGTCATACGAGCAGTACTTC. Translation: CASSLEPGASYEQYF. This chain uses TRBV13 with TRBJ2-7; the D gene is possibly TRBD2 (6 bases). This CDR3 is built from 15 residues. Germline lookup yields CDR1 PRHDT and CDR2 FYEKMQ (reference sequence). Trimming stripped 1 base from V and 4 bases from J, with 14 bases between.

The V and J genes are TRBV27 and TRBJ2-7; 7 bases fit TRBD2. The V and J ends lost 8 bases and 3 bases, in that order; junction bases with no gene match: 7. The CDR3 extends over 13 amino acids. Germline V CDR1 and CDR2: MNHEY, SMNVEV (reference sequence). CDR3 in DNA: TGTGCCAGCGGGCTAGCGGACCACTACGAGCAGTACTTC. Amino acids: CASGLADHYEQYF.

V gene TRBV2 combines with J gene TRBJ2-1; 10 bases match TRBD2. Unmatched junction bases numbered 11, after V lost 7 bases and J lost 2 bases. Germline V CDR1 and CDR2: SNHLY, FYNNEI. The CDR3 is made up of 17 amino acids. In DNA form, the CDR3 reads TGTGCCAGCAACCCGACCGGAGCGGGAGGGCCCTACAATGAGCAGTTCTTC. This sequence encodes CASNPTGAGGPYNEQFF.

This chain uses TRBV5-4 with TRBJ2-5; the match to TRBD2 covers 8 bases. Looked up from germline, CDR1 is SGHNT and CDR2 is YYREEE (reference sequence). The CDR3 consists of 15 residues. After removal of 1 base from V and 2 bases from J, the junction contained 4 bases not matched to a gene. CDR3: CASSLRGGQQETQYF. The CDR3 coding sequence is TGTGCCAGCAGCTTGCGGGGGGGCCAACAAGAGACCCAGTACTTC.

The rearrangement joins TRBV15 to TRBJ1-5; 7 bases match TRBD1. The germline V gene has CDR1 LNHNV and CDR2 YYDKDF (reference sequence). Losses at the gene ends were 5 bases for V and 11 bases for J; bases not matched to a gene: 6. CDR3 size: 12 residues. The CDR3 DNA follows: TGTGCCACCAGCTTCACAGGGGCGACCCAGCATTTT. This encodes CATSFTGATQHF.

This clone was seen a single time. This chain links TRBV7-3 with TRBJ2-2, with D maybe TRBD2 (6 bases). CDR3 length: 18 residues. V was cut by 4 bases and J by 3 bases, with 21 bases left in between. Germline V gives CDR1 SGHTA, CDR2 FQGTGA. Here the CDR3 reads CASSSPPIGTPYTGELFF. The CDR3 DNA is TGTGCCAGCAGCTCCCCCCCAATAGGGACTCCTTACACCGGGGAGCTGTTTTTT. The full variable domain, completed using reference TRBV7-3 and TRBJ2-2, is GAGVSQTPSNKVTEKGKYVELRCDPISGHTALYWYRQSLGQGPEFLIYFQGTGAADDSGLPNDRFFAVRPEGSVSTLKIQRTERGDSAVYLCASSSPPIGTPYTGELFFGEGSRLTVL.

V gene TRBV13 combines with J gene TRBJ2-7; 10 bases fit TRBD1. Per germline, CDR1 PRHDT and CDR2 FYEKMQ (reference sequence). The length of the CDR3 is 15 residues. The V and J ends lost 2 bases and 3 bases, in that order; junction bases with no gene match: 4. CDR3 nucleotide sequence: TGTGCCAGCAGCTTATCGGGGACAGGGGACTACGAGCAGTACTTC. Its protein product is CASSLSGTGDYEQYF.

The chain carries TRBV28 and TRBJ1-4; D might be TRBD1 (6 bases). V dropped 6 bases and J dropped 0 bases, with 11 bases sitting between them. The CDR3 loop spans 15 amino acids. Germline loops: CDR1 MDHEN, CDR2 SYDVKM. The CDR3 sequence is CASRDRITTNEKLFF. As DNA, the CDR3 is TGTGCCAGCAGAGACAGGATCACAACTAATGAAAAACTGTTTTTT. The full variable domain, with the rest looked up from reference TRBV28 and TRBJ1-4, is DVKVTQSSRYLVKRTGEKVFLECVQDMDHENMFWYRQDPGLGLRLIYFSYDVKMKEKGDIPEGYSVSREKKERFSLILESASTNQTSMYLCASRDRITTNEKLFFGSGTQLSVL.

In its sample, this clone was seen once. The chain joins TRBV4-1 to TRBJ2-1, with TRBD2 identical over 8 bases. Germline lookup yields CDR1 MGHRA and CDR2 YSYEKL. The length of the CDR3 is 16 residues. The junction had 16 bases not matched to a gene; V was cut back by 7 bases and J by 8 bases. The CDR3: CASKALGRAPKDEQFF. CDR3 nucleotide sequence: TGCGCCAGCAAGGCCCTCGGGAGGGCCCCTAAGGATGAGCAGTTCTTC.

The V and J genes are TRBV5-1 and TRBJ1-2, with 7 bases lining up with TRBD1. J gave up 4 bases and V 0 bases, and 3 bases lay outside the gene matches. Germline CDR1 is SGHRS and CDR2 is YFSETQ. The CDR3 has 14 amino acids. CDR3 region: CASSLGQGGYGYTF. The CDR3, as DNA: TGCGCCAGCAGCTTGGGACAGGGAGGCTATGGCTACACCTTC.